Below, one T cell receptor (beta chain) is given with its context. The antigen is unknown. The entry originates in a study of T cell responses to AZD1222 COVID-19 vaccine. On the study more broadly: Both about-4-week and about-12-week second-dose recipients were combined. Study findings and constraints: White British donors predominated, females outnumbered males, and clonal diversity was possibly underestimated. Spike-specific TCR breadth and depth were elevated following two AZD1222 doses.

Method: immunoSEQ multiplex PCR; TCRdb's copy keeps in-frame clones and lacks some. This table has 95,000 to 110,000 clones, around 87% appearing once. CDR1 and CDR2 (germline): SGHVS, FNYEAQ. V shed 5 bases and J shed 14 bases, with 23 bases lying between them. The CDR3 totals 14 residues. The sequence derives from an adult in good health. The J gene is TRBJ2-3, the V gene TRBV7-6, with D possibly being TRBD1 or TRBD2 (5 bases each). The sample consisted of peripheral blood, taken on day 0 of AZD1222 vaccination. This CDR3 is CASSPGRGPRASYF. Here the CDR3 DNA reads TGTGCCAGCAGCCCCGGTAGGGGACCCCGAGCTTCGTATTTT.